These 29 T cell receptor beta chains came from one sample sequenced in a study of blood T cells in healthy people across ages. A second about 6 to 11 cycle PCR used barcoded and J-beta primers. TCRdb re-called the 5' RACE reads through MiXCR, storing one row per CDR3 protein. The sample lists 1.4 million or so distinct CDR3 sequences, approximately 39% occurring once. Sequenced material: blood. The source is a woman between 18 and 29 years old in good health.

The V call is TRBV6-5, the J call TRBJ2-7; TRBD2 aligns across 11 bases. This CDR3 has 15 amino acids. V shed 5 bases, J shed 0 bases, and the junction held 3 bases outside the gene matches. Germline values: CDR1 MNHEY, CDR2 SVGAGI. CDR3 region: CASSNLAGGSYEQYF. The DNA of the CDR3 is TGTGCCAGCAGTAATCTAGCGGGAGGCTCCTACGAGCAGTACTTC.

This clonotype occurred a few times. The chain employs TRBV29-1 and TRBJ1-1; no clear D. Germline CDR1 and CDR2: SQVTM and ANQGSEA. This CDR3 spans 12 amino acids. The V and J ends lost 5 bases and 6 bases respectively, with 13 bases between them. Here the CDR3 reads CSVLSGIAEAFF. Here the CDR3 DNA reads TGCAGCGTTTTGTCGGGGATAGCTGAAGCTTTCTTT.

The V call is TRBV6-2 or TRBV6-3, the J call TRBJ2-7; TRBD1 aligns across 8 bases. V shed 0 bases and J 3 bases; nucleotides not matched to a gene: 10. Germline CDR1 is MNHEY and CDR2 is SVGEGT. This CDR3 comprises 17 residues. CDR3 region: CASSYSIAGTGFYEQYF. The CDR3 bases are TGTGCCAGCAGTTACTCGATCGCCGGGACAGGTTTCTACGAGCAGTACTTC.

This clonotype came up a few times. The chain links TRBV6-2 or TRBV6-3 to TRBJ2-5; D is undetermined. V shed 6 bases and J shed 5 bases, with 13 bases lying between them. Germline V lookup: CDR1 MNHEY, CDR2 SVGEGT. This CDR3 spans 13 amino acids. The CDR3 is CASSKDPLETQYF. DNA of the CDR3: TGTGCCAGCAGCAAGGACCCGCTCGAGACCCAGTACTTC.

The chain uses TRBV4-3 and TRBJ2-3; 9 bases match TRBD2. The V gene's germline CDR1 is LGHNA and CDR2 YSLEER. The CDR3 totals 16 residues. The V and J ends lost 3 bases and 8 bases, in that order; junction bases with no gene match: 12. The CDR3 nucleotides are TGCGCCAGCAGCCATGCCCCGCCAAGCGGGGGGCTTACGCAGTATTTT. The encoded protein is CASSHAPPSGGLTQYF.

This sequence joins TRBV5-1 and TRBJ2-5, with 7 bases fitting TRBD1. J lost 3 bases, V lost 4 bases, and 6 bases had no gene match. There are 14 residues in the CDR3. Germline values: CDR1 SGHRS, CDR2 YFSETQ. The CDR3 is CASSQGQLKETQYF. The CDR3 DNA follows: TGCGCCAGCAGCCAGGGACAGTTGAAAGAGACCCAGTACTTC.

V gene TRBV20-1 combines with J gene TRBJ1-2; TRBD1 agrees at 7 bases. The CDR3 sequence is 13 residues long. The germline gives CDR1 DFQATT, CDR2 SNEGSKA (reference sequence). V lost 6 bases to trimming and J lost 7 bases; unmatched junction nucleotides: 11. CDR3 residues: CSALTGKISGYTF. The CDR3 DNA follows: TGCAGTGCCTTGACAGGGAAGATCTCTGGCTACACCTTC.

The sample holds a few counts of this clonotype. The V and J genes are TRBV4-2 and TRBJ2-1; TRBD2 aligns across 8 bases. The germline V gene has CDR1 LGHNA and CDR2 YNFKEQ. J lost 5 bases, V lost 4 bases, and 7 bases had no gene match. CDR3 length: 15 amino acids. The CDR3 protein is CASSRAGAPDNEQFF. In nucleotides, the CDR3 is TGTGCCAGCAGCCGAGCGGGGGCACCCGACAATGAGCAGTTCTTC.

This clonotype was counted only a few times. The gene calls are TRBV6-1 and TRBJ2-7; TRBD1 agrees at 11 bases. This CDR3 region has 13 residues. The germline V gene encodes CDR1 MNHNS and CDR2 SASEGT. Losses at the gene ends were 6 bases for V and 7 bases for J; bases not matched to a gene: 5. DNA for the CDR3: TGTGCCAGCAGGGACAGGGGGCGCTGGGAGCAGTACTTC. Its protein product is CASRDRGRWEQYF.

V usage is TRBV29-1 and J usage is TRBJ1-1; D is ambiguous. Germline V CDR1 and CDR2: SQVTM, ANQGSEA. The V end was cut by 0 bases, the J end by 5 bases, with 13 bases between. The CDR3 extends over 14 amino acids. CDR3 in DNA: TGCAGCGTTGAAGAGCAGACTCTAGGGACTGAAGCTTTCTTT. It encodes CSVEEQTLGTEAFF.

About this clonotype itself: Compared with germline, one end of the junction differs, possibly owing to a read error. The CDR3 is CATQVQGDGNQPQHF. Here the CDR3 DNA reads TGTGCCACCCAGGTCCAGGGAGATGGCAATCAGCCACAGCATTTT. The rearrangement uses TRBV27 and TRBJ1-5; maybe TRBD1 (5 bases). Germline CDR1 and CDR2: MNHEY and SMNVEV (reference sequence). CDR3 size: 15 residues.

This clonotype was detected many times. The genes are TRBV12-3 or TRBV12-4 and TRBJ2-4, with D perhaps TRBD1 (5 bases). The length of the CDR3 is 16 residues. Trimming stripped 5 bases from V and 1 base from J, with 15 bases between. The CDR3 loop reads CASSPSRTLAKNIQYF. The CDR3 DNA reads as TGTGCCAGCAGTCCCTCAAGGACACTGGCCAAAAACATTCAGTACTTC.

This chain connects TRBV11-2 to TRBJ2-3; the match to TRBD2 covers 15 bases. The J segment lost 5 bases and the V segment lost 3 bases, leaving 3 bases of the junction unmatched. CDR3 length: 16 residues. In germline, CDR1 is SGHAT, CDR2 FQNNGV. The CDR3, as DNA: TGTGCCAGCAGCTTTTTGGGACTAGCGGGAGGAGATACGCAGTATTTT. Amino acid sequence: CASSFLGLAGGDTQYF. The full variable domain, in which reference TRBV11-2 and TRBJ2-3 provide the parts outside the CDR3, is EAGVAQSPRYKIIEKRQSVAFWCNPISGHATLYWYQQILGQGPKLLIQFQNNGVVDDSQLPKDRFSAERLKGVDSTLKIQPAKLEDSAVYLCASSFLGLAGGDTQYFGPGTRLTVL.

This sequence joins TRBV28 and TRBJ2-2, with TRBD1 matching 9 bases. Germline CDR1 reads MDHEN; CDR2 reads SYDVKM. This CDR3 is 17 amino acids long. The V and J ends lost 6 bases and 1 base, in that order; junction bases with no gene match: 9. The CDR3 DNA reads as TGTGCCAGCAGCCTACAGGGGGCCCTCTTGAACACCGGGGAGCTGTTTTTT. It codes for CASSLQGALLNTGELFF.

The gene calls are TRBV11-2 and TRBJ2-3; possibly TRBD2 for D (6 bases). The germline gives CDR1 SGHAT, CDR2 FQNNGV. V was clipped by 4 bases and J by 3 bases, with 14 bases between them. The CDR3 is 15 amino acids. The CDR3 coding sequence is TGTGCCAGCAGCTGGGGGGTCATCCCAACAGATACGCAGTATTTT. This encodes CASSWGVIPTDTQYF.

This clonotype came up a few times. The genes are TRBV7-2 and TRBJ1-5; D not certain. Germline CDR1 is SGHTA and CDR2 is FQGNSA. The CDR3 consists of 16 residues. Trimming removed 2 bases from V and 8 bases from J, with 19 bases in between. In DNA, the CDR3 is TGTGCCAGCAGCTTAATTGGCATGGGCGGTATCGAGCCCCAGCATTTT. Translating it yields CASSLIGMGGIEPQHF.

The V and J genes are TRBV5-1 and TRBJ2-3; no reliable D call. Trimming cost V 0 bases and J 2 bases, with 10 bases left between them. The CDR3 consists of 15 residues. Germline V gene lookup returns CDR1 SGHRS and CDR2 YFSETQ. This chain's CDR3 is CASSLGHQNTDTQYF. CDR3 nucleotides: TGCGCCAGCAGCTTGGGACACCAAAACACAGATACGCAGTATTTT.

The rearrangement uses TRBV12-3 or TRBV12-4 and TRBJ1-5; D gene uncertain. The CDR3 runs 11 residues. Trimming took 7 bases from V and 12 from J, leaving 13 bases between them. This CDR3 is CASTLGGGQHF. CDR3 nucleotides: TGTGCCAGCACCTTGGGTGGAGGCCAGCATTTT.

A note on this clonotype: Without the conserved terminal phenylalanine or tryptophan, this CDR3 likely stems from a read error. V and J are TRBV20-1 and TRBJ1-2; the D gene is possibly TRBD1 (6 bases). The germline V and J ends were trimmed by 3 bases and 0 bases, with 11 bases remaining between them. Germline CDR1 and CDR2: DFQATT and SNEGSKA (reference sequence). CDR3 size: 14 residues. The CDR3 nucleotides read TGCAGTGCTAGGACCCGGGACACTAACTATGGCTACACCTCC. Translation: CSARTRDTNYGYTS.

DNA for the CDR3: TGCAGCGTTGGCGCAGTCGCTAACTACAGTGAGCAGTACTTC. Its protein is CSVGAVANYSEQYF. The chain recombines TRBV29-1 with TRBJ2-7; D is unclear. Trimming left V 4 bases short and J 7 bases short, with 20 bases between. The CDR3 length is 14 residues. Per the germline V gene, CDR1 is SQVTM and CDR2 is ANQGSEA.

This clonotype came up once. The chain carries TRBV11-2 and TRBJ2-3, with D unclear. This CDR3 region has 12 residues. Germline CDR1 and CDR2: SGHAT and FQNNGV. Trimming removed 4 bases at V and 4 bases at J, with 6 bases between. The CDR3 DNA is TGTGCCAGCAGCTCCATGGCAGATACGCAGTATTTT. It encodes CASSSMADTQYF.

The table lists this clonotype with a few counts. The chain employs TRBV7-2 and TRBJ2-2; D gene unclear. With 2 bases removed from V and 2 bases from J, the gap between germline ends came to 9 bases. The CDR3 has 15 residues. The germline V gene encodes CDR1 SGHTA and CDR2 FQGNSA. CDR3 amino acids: CASSLRTANTGELFF. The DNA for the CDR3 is TGTGCCAGCAGCTTACGAACAGCCAACACCGGGGAGCTGTTTTTT.

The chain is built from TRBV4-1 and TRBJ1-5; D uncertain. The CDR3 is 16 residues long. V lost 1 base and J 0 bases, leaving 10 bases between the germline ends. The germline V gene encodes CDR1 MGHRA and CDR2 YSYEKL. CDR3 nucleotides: TGCGCCAGCAGCCAAGTTGAAGGAGATAGCAATCAGCCCCAGCATTTT. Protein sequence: CASSQVEGDSNQPQHF.

CDR3 loop: CSALGPEEAFF. The DNA of the CDR3 is TGCAGTGCTCTAGGGCCAGAAGAAGCTTTCTTT. The J gene is TRBJ1-1, the V gene TRBV20-1, with D hard to call. CDR3 length: 11 amino acids. The V and J ends lost 5 bases and 8 bases respectively, with 12 bases between them. Germline V lookup: CDR1 DFQATT, CDR2 SNEGSKA (reference sequence).

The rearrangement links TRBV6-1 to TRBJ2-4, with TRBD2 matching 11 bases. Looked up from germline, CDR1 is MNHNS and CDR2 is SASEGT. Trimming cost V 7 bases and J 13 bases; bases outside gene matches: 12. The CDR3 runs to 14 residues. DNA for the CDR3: TGTGCCAGCATACTAGCGGGAGACTCGGGTGAGCAGTACTTC. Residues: CASILAGDSGEQYF.

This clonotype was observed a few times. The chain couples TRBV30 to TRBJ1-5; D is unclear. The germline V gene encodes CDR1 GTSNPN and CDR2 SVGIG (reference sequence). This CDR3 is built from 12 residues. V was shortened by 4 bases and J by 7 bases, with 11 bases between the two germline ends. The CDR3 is CAWNAGRQPQHF. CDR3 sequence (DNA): TGTGCCTGGAACGCAGGCCGGCAGCCCCAGCATTTT.

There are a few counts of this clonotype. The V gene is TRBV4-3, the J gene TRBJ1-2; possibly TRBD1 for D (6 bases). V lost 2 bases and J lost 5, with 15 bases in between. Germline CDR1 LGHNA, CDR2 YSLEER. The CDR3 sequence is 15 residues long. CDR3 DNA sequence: TGCGCCAGCAGCCAATTAAGGGGGTTGGGGTATGGCTACACCTTC. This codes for CASSQLRGLGYGYTF.

The CDR3 DNA reads as TGCGCCAGCAGCCAATCCTGGGACAGGGGTATAGAATCCTACGAGCAGTACTTC. Translation: CASSQSWDRGIESYEQYF. V gene TRBV4-1 combines with J gene TRBJ2-4; 10 bases map to TRBD1. The closer fit of TRBJ2-7 to the DNA end suggests the J call may be wrong. Germline V CDR1 and CDR2: MGHRA, YSYEKL. The CDR3 is 18 residues long.

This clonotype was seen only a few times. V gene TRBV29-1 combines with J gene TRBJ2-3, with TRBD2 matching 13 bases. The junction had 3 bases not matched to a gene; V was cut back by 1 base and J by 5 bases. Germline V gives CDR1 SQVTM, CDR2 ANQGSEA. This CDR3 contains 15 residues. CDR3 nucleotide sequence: TGCAGCGTTGAAGCGACTAGCGGGGGGCTAGATACGCAGTATTTT. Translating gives CSVEATSGGLDTQYF.